A selection of T cell receptor beta chains follows, all from one sample in a study of T cell responses to AZD1222 COVID-19 vaccine. Sequencing was performed with immunoSEQ multiplex PCR; in TCRdb, only in-frame clones are kept and a portion is missing. The profile covers tens of thousands of clones, with approximately 90% appearing a single time and roughly an eighth taken by the ten largest. The sequences come from peripheral blood, collected 28 days after the second AZD1222 dose. Receptors originate from an adult who received the AZD1222 COVID-19 vaccine. Each CDR3 is given without its conserved first and last residue. Fields, in order: V gene, J gene, clone size, CDR3 protein. The size entry is marked missing in some rows and otherwise reads once, few, many or a size class.

>TRBV12-3/TRBV12-4|TRBJ1-2|.
ASNPGSAGYT
>TRBV18|TRBJ1-2|.
ASSPLGGAESNGYT
>TRBV24-1|TRBJ2-7|.
ATSDSLNGARFS
>TRBV3-1/TRBV3-2|TRBJ2-1|.
ASSQDREQF
>TRBV6-6|TRBJ1-3|.
ASSYSPGDLGNTIY
>TRBV6-5|TRBJ1-1|.
ASRGGRPNTEAF
>TRBV25-1|TRBJ1-5|medium-sized
ASSEPGQPQH
>TRBV30|TRBJ2-3|once
AWRRGGAADTQY
>TRBV4-2|TRBJ1-1|.
ASSLDSNTEAF
>TRBV11-2|TRBJ2-1|.
ASSSPGRHEQF
>TRBV4-3|TRBJ1-2|many
ASSQGTTSFYGYT
>TRBV5-4|TRBJ2-7|once
ASSRGGLSYEQY
>TRBV18|TRBJ2-3|.
ASSLTRTSGKTDTQY
>TRBV4-1|TRBJ1-2|.
ASSQVLRVTGNYGYT
>TRBV11-2|TRBJ1-4|.
ASSPDRLNEKLF
>TRBV27|TRBJ2-1|.
ASSPDLGFVNEQF
>TRBV11-2|TRBJ2-1|.
ASSFRDLTYNEQF
>TRBV25-1|TRBJ1-5|.
ASRGPGTVNQPQH
>TRBV25-1|TRBJ1-4|.
ASSETDNTNEKLF